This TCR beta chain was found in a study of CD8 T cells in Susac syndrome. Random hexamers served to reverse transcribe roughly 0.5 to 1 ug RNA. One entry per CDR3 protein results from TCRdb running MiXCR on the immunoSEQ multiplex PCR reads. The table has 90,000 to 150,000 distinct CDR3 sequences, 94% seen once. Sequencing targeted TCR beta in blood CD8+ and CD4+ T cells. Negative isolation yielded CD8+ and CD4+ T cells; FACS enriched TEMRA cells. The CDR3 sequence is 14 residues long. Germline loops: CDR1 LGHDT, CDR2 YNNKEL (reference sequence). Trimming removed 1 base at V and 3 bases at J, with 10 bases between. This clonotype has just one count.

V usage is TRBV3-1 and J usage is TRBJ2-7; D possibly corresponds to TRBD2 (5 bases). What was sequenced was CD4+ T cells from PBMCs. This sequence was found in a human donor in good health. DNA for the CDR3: TGTGCCAGCAGCCAAGTCGGGGAGCTCTACGAGCAGTACTTC. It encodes CASSQVGELYEQYF.